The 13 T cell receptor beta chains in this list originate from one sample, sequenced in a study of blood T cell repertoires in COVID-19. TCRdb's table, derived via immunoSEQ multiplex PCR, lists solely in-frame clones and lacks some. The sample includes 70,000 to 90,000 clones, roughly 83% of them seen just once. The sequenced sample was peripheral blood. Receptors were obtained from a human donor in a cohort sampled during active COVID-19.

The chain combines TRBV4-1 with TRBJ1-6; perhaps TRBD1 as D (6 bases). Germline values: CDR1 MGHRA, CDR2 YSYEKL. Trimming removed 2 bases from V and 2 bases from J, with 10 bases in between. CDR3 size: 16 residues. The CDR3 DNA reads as TGCGCCAGCAGCCAACCGACAGGTGCCTATAATTCACCCCTCCACTTT. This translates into CASSQPTGAYNSPLHF.

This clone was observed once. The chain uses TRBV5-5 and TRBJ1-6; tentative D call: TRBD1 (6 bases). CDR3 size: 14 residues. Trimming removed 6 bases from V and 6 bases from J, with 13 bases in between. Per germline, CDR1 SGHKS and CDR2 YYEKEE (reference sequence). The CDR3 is CASKGVIGNSPLHF. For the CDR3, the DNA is TGTGCCAGCAAGGGGGTGATTGGTAATTCACCCCTCCACTTT.

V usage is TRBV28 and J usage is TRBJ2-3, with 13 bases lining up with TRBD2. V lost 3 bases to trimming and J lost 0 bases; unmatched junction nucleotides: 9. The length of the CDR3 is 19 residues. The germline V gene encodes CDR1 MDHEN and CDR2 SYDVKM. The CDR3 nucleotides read TGTGCCAGCAGTTTTCATTCTTGGACTAGCGGGAGAAGCACAGATACGCAGTATTTT. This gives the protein CASSFHSWTSGRSTDTQYF.

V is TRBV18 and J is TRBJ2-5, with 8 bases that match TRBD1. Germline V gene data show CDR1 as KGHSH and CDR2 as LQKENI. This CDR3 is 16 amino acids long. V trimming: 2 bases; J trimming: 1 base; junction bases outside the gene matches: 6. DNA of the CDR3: TGTGCCAGCTCACCAGATCGCAGGGGGCCCCAAGAGACCCAGTACTTC. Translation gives CASSPDRRGPQETQYF.

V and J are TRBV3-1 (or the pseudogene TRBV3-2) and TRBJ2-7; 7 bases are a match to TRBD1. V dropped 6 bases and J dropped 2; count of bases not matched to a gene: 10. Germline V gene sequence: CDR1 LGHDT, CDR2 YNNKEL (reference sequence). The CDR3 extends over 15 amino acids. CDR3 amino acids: CASRTTTGKPYEQYF. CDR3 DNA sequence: TGTGCCAGCAGGACAACGACAGGGAAACCCTACGAGCAGTACTTC.

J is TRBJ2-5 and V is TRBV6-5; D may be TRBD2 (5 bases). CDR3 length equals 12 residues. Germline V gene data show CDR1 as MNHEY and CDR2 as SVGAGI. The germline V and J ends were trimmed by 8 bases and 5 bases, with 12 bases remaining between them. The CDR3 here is CASHLGEETQYF. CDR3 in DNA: TGTGCCAGCCACCTCGGGGAGGAGACCCAGTACTTC.

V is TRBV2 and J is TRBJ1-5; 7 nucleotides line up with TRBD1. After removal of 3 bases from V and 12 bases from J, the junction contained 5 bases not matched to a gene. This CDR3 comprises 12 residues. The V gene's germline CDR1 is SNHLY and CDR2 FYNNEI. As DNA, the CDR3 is TGTGCCAGCAGTGATATAGGGACAGACCAGCATTTT. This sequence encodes CASSDIGTDQHF.

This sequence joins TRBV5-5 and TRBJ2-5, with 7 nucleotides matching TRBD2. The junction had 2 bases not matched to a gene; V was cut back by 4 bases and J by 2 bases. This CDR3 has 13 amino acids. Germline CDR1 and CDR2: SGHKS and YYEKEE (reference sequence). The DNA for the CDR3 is TGTGCCAGCAGCCCGGGACTACAAGAGACCCAGTACTTC. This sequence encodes CASSPGLQETQYF.

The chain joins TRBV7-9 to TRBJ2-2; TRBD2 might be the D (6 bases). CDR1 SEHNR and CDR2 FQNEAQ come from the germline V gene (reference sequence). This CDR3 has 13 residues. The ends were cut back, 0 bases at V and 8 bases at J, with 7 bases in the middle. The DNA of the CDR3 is TGTGCCAGCAGCTTAGCACTAGCTGGGGAGCTGTTTTTT. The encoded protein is CASSLALAGELFF.

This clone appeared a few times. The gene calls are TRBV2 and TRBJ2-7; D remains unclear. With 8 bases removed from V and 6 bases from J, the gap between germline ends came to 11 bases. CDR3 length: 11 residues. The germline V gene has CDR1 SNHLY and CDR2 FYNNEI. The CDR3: CASSLGSEQYF. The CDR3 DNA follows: TGTGCCAGCTCCCTAGGAAGCGAGCAGTACTTC.

In DNA, the CDR3 is TGTGCCAGTACTCCCGGCGGGTACTATGGCTACACCTTC. Its translation: CASTPGGYYGYTF. V and J are TRBV19 and TRBJ1-2; no definite D call. V was cut by 7 bases and J by 3 bases, with 12 bases left in between. This CDR3 contains 13 residues. Germline V gives CDR1 LNHDA, CDR2 SQIVND (reference sequence).

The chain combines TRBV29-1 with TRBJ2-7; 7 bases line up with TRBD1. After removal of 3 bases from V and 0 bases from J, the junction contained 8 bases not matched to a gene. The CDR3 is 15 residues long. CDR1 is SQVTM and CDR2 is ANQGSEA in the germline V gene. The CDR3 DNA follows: TGCAGCGTTGAGGGGACCCGGGACAGCTCCTACGAGCAGTACTTC. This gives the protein CSVEGTRDSSYEQYF.

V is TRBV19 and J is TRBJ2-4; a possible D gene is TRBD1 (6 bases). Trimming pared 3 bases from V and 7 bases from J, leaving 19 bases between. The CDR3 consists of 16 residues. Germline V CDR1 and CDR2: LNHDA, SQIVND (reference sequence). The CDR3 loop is CASSMTGAIRANIQYF. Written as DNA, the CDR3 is TGTGCCAGTAGTATGACAGGAGCCATCCGCGCCAACATTCAGTACTTC.